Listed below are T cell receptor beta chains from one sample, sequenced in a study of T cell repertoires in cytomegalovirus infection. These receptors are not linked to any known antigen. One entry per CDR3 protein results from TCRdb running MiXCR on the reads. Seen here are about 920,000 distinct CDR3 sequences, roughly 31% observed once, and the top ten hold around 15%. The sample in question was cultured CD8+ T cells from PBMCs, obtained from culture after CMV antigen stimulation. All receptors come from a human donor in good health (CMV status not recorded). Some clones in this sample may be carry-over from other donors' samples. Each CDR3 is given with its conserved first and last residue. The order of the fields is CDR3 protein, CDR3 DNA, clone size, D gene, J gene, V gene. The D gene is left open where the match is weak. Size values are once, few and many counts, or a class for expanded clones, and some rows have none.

CAISDSLPEQFF,TGTGCCATCAGTGATTCCTTGCCCGAGCAGTTCTTC,few,.,TRBJ2-1,TRBV10-3
CVSSGTGYGYTF,TGCGTCAGCTCTGGGACGGGCTATGGCTACACCTTC,.,.,TRBJ1-2,TRBV4-3
CASITPWGNQPQHF,TGTGCCAGTATCACTCCATGGGGCAATCAGCCCCAGCATTTT,.,.,TRBJ1-5,TRBV28
CASSSASGANYGYTF,TGTGCCAGCAGCTCGGCCTCAGGGGCTAACTATGGCTACACCTTC,few,.,TRBJ1-2,TRBV7-9
CASSPQWGSPSGDTQYF,TGTGCCAGCAGCCCACAGTGGGGCAGCCCGAGCGGGGATACGCAGTATTTT,.,.,TRBJ2-3,TRBV7-9
CASSDEEGTDTQYF,TGTGCCAGCAGTGACGAGGAGGGGACAGATACGCAGTATTTT,many,.,TRBJ2-3,TRBV6-1
CASSTQTGRETQYF,TGTGCCAGCAGTACCCAGACGGGAAGAGAGACCCAGTACTTC,few,.,TRBJ2-5,TRBV27
CASSQDPGAPGEGYTF,TGTGCCAGCAGCCAAGACCCCGGGGCTCCCGGCGAAGGCTACACCTTC,.,.,TRBJ1-2,TRBV4-2
CACGGVYGYTF,TGTGCCTGCGGAGGGGTCTATGGCTACACCTTC,few,.,TRBJ1-2,TRBV27
CASSLPRGRGINGETQYF,TGTGCCAGCAGCTTACCCCGGGGGCGGGGGATTAATGGGGAGACCCAGTACTTC,.,.,TRBJ2-5,TRBV7-8
CASSLAIAEYEQYF,TGTGCCAGCAGCTTAGCGATAGCAGAGTACGAGCAGTACTTC,.,.,TRBJ2-7,TRBV7-2
CSVDNRGNTEAFF,TGCAGCGTTGATAACAGGGGGAACACTGAAGCTTTCTTT,few,TRBD1,TRBJ1-1,TRBV29-1
CASSPQSTQGDRGKLFF,TGTGCCAGCAGTCCCCAATCGACTCAAGGCGACCGTGGAAAACTGTTTTTT,many,.,TRBJ1-4,TRBV12-3/TRBV12-4
CASSLNRGFNQPQHF,TGTGCCAGCAGCTTAAACAGGGGTTTCAATCAGCCCCAGCATTTT,.,TRBD1,TRBJ1-5,TRBV7-6
CASKGDPSDEQYF,TGTGCCAGTAAAGGTGACCCCTCCGACGAGCAGTACTTC,once,.,TRBJ2-7,TRBV19
CASGPDINQPQHF,TGTGCCAGCGGGCCCGACATCAATCAGCCCCAGCATTTT,.,.,TRBJ1-5,TRBV5-5
CASTAPWAVAQYF,TGTGCCAGCACAGCCCCGTGGGCGGTTGCGCAGTATTTT,.,.,TRBJ2-3,TRBV7-9
CASTPGLVHNEQFF,TGTGCCAGCACCCCGGGCCTAGTCCACAATGAGCAGTTCTTC,.,.,TRBJ2-1,TRBV5-6
CASILRGATEAFF,TGTGCCAGTATCCTCCGGGGCGCCACTGAAGCTTTCTTT,.,.,TRBJ1-1,TRBV19
CASSQAWGTSTDTQYF,TGTGCCAGCAGCCAAGCATGGGGGACTAGCACAGATACGCAGTATTTT,few,.,TRBJ2-3,TRBV14
CASGLRAGALHQGTEAFF,TGTGCCAGCGGTTTACGGGCAGGAGCCTTACATCAGGGCACTGAAGCTTTCTTT,.,.,TRBJ1-1,TRBV27
CAISESLGQGPYGYTF,TGTGCCATCAGTGAGTCGTTAGGACAGGGGCCATATGGCTACACCTTC,few,TRBD1,TRBJ1-2,TRBV10-3
CSASNTGTGRTEAFF,TGCAGTGCTAGCAACACCGGGACAGGGAGAACTGAAGCTTTCTTT,.,TRBD1,TRBJ1-1,TRBV20-1
CASRLTGWDGYTF,TGTGCCAGCAGACTAACAGGGTGGGATGGCTACACCTTC,.,.,TRBJ1-2,TRBV27
CASSLWGGQQETQYF,TGCGCCAGCAGCCTCTGGGGGGGCCAACAAGAGACCCAGTACTTC,.,.,TRBJ2-5,TRBV5-1
CASSLKLAGARGDTQYF,TGTGCCAGCAGCTTAAAACTAGCGGGGGCTCGGGGAGATACGCAGTATTTT,.,TRBD2,TRBJ2-3,TRBV5-4
CASSRTGFSSYNEQFF,TGTGCCAGCAGCCGGACAGGGTTTAGCTCCTACAATGAGCAGTTCTTC,.,TRBD1,TRBJ2-1,TRBV5-8
CASSSGQDSNEKLFF,TGTGCCAGCAGTTCGGGACAGGACAGTAATGAAAAACTGTTTTTT,.,TRBD1,TRBJ1-4,TRBV27
CASSYDGGNEQYF,TGTGCCAGCAGTTACGACGGAGGAAACGAGCAGTACTTC,once,.,TRBJ2-7,TRBV6-5
CASTPIVGRLSYNEQFF,TGTGCCAGCACCCCCATAGTTGGGCGATTATCCTACAATGAGCAGTTCTTC,.,.,TRBJ2-1,TRBV27
CASSMTGVNQPQHF,TGTGCCAGCAGCATGACAGGGGTTAATCAGCCCCAGCATTTT,many,TRBD1,TRBJ1-5,TRBV7-8
CASSLGGMTYEQYF,TGCGCCAGCAGCTTGGGCGGGATGACCTACGAGCAGTACTTC,.,.,TRBJ2-7,TRBV5-1
CASSIYGSSTNEKLFF,TGTGCCAGTAGTATATACGGCAGCTCAACTAATGAAAAACTGTTTTTT,few,.,TRBJ1-4,TRBV19
CASSEWGGETQYF,TGTGCCAGCAGTGAATGGGGCGGAGAGACCCAGTACTTC,few,.,TRBJ2-5,TRBV6-1
CASSPGHRTDTQYF,TGTGCCAGCAGTCCGGGACACCGCACAGATACGCAGTATTTT,few,.,TRBJ2-3,TRBV6-5
CASSSLSEGIRKETQYF,TGTGCCAGCAGTTCCCTCAGCGAGGGGATAAGAAAGGAGACCCAGTACTTC,many,.,TRBJ2-5,TRBV6-2/TRBV6-3
CASSTIPLGYNEQFF,TGTGCCAGCAGTACCATTCCCTTGGGCTACAATGAGCAGTTCTTC,.,.,TRBJ2-1,TRBV6-2/TRBV6-3
CASSPAGMGVTEAFF,TGTGCCAGCAGCCCCGCGGGGATGGGAGTTACTGAAGCTTTCTTT,few,.,TRBJ1-1,TRBV11-3
CASSIVQGDEQYF,TGTGCCAGCTCTATCGTCCAGGGTGACGAGCAGTACTTC,many,.,TRBJ2-7,TRBV7-2
CASDGEVGYEQYF,TGTGCCAGCGACGGGGAAGTCGGCTACGAGCAGTACTTC,.,.,TRBJ2-7,TRBV2
CATSFGAGELFF,TGTGCCACCAGCTTTGGGGCCGGGGAGCTGTTTTTT,.,.,TRBJ2-2,TRBV24-1
CASSYSTSGENNEQFF,TGTGCCAGCAGTTACTCGACTAGCGGGGAGAACAATGAGCAGTTCTTC,.,TRBD2,TRBJ2-1,TRBV6-5
CASSYSFGYANTGELFF,TGTGCCAGCAGTTACTCGTTCGGGTACGCGAACACCGGGGAGCTGTTTTTT,few,.,TRBJ2-2,TRBV6-5
CATSDVGQGDGELFF,TGTGCCACCAGTGATGTGGGACAGGGGGACGGGGAGCTGTTTTTT,few,TRBD1,TRBJ2-2,TRBV24-1
CASSLPGTSGSYNEQFF,TGTGCCAGCAGCTTGCCCGGGACTAGCGGCTCCTACAATGAGCAGTTCTTC,.,TRBD2,TRBJ2-1,TRBV7-6
CASSLLRTRLNEQFF,TGTGCCAGCAGCTTACTAAGGACTCGCCTCAATGAGCAGTTCTTC,many,.,TRBJ2-1,TRBV7-2
CASNLDPADEQFF,TGTGCCAGCAACCTCGACCCGGCCGATGAGCAGTTCTTC,few,.,TRBJ2-1,TRBV7-9
CASSYSGTTDTQYF,TGTGCCAGCAGTTACTCGGGCACCACAGATACGCAGTATTTT,few,.,TRBJ2-3,TRBV6-6
CAGGPVYSTDTQYF,TGTGCCGGGGGGCCGGTATATTCGACAGATACGCAGTATTTT,.,.,TRBJ2-3,TRBV6-1